Below, 18 T cell receptor beta chains from the same sample are listed, as sequenced in a study of blood T cell repertoires in COVID-19. Produced via immunoSEQ multiplex PCR; TCRdb's table is partial and in-frame only. The repertoire holds about 130,000 clones, with approximately 87% as singletons. Material for sequencing was peripheral blood. Receptor source: a woman aged 55-70 years with acute or convalescent COVID-19.

The CDR3 here is CASSSDSPPIGKAFF. The CDR3 nucleotides are TGCGCCAGCAGCTCGGACAGCCCCCCGATTGGCAAAGCTTTCTTT. V gene TRBV5-1 combines with J gene TRBJ1-1; D is possibly TRBD1 (6 bases). The germline V and J ends were trimmed by 3 bases and 9 bases, with 21 bases remaining between them. This CDR3 contains 15 residues. Looked up from germline, CDR1 is SGHRS and CDR2 is YFSETQ.

This chain uses TRBV7-9 with TRBJ1-1; no firm D call. Trimming pared 3 bases from V and 3 bases from J, leaving 8 bases between. The CDR3 consists of 13 residues. Germline lookup yields CDR1 SEHNR and CDR2 FQNEAQ (reference sequence). The CDR3, as DNA: TGTGCCAGCAGCTTTCCCGGGGACACTGAAGCTTTCTTT. It translates to CASSFPGDTEAFF.

The V gene is TRBV7-9, the J gene TRBJ1-4, with D unclear. Per the germline V gene, CDR1 is SEHNR and CDR2 is FQNEAQ (reference sequence). The CDR3 is made up of 12 amino acids. V shed 3 bases and J shed 8 bases, with 7 bases lying between them. CDR3 nucleotides: TGTGCCAGCAGCTTCGGAGAAGAAAAACTGTTTTTT. Its protein is CASSFGEEKLFF. The whole variable domain, filled in from reference TRBV7-9 and TRBJ1-4, reads DTGVSQNPRHKITKRGQNVTFRCDPISEHNRLYWYRQTLGQGPEFLTYFQNEAQLEKSRLLSDRFSAERPKGSFSTLEIQRTEQGDSAMYLCASSFGEEKLFFGSGTQLSVL.

V and J are TRBV19 and TRBJ1-1; D gene uncertain. CDR1 is LNHDA and CDR2 is SQIVND in the germline V gene (reference sequence). Trimming stripped 3 bases from V and 5 bases from J, with 10 bases between. The CDR3 totals 13 residues. The CDR3 DNA reads as TGTGCCAGTAGTATTGTCGGGGAAACTGAAGCTTTCTTT. Amino acid sequence: CASSIVGETEAFF.

This clone was picked up one time. V usage is TRBV19 and J usage is TRBJ1-1; D is ambiguous. CDR3 size: 16 residues. Germline CDR1 LNHDA, CDR2 SQIVND (reference sequence). The ends were cut back, 1 base at V and 0 bases at J, with 12 bases in the middle. The CDR3 reads CASSIVRGAMNTEAFF. DNA for the CDR3: TGTGCCAGTAGTATAGTCCGCGGTGCCATGAACACTGAAGCTTTCTTT.

The chain recombines TRBV11-3 with TRBJ2-1; 11 nucleotides agree with TRBD2. CDR1 SGHNT and CDR2 YENEEA come from the germline V gene. This CDR3 is 15 amino acids long. J lost 7 bases, V lost 3 bases, and 5 bases had no gene match. The CDR3: CASSFSGRANNEQFF. The CDR3 coding sequence is TGTGCCAGCAGCTTTAGCGGGAGGGCCAATAATGAGCAGTTCTTC.

The V and J genes are TRBV6-1 and TRBJ1-1; D not resolved. CDR3 size: 14 residues. V gave up 2 bases and J gave up 1 base, with 8 bases separating them. CDR1 MNHNS and CDR2 SASEGT come from the germline V gene. The CDR3 DNA reads TGTGCCAGCAGTGAATCTAGCCCGAACACTGAAGCTTTCTTT. Protein sequence: CASSESSPNTEAFF.

The V and J genes are TRBV3-1 (or the pseudogene TRBV3-2) and TRBJ1-2; 9 bases match TRBD1. Germline lookup yields CDR1 LGHDT and CDR2 YNNKEL (reference sequence). Losses at the gene ends were 8 bases for V and 2 bases for J; bases not matched to a gene: 9. The CDR3 contains 15 residues. The CDR3 region has the DNA TGTGCCAGCTCCCGGGACAGGGCCCTAAACTATGGCTACACCTTC. Its protein is CASSRDRALNYGYTF.

This clone occurred a few times. For the CDR3, the DNA is TGCGCCAGCAGTTCGCAGGGGCTTGGCTACACCTTC. The encoded protein is CASSSQGLGYTF. J is TRBJ1-2 and V is TRBV5-1; perhaps TRBD1 as D (6 bases). The V end lost 5 bases, the J end lost 7 bases, and 12 bases lay between the germline ends. Germline-derived CDR1 and CDR2 are SGHRS and YFSETQ. This CDR3 contains 12 residues.

This clone was seen just once. The CDR3 DNA sequence: TGTGCCAGCAGTTTTACCCAAGGACAGGGGGCCTCGAATGAGCAGTTCTTC. This translates into CASSFTQGQGASNEQFF. The V call is TRBV28, the J call TRBJ2-1; 11 bases line up with TRBD1. Germline V gene data show CDR1 as MDHEN and CDR2 as SYDVKM. V shed 3 bases and J 7 bases; nucleotides not matched to a gene: 11. This CDR3 region has 17 residues.

The chain links TRBV18 to TRBJ2-2, with a weak D call TRBD2 (5 bases). This CDR3 contains 17 residues. The germline gives CDR1 KGHSH, CDR2 LQKENI. V was clipped by 0 bases and J by 0 bases, with 11 bases between them. CDR3 loop: CASSPPNAGANTGELFF. CDR3 coding DNA: TGTGCCAGCTCACCACCGAACGCCGGGGCGAACACCGGGGAGCTGTTTTTT.

The chain recombines TRBV5-4 with TRBJ2-4, with D hard to call. Trimming shortened V by 1 base and J by 5 bases, and 10 bases separated the two germline ends. This CDR3 is 14 amino acids long. CDR1 is SGHNT and CDR2 is YYREEE in the germline V gene (reference sequence). In nucleotides, the CDR3 is TGTGCCAGCAGCTTGTCGACTGTAGAAAACATTCAGTACTTC. It is translated as CASSLSTVENIQYF.

V and J are TRBV3-1 (or the pseudogene TRBV3-2) and TRBJ2-2, with 9 bases identical to TRBD2. The V gene's germline CDR1 is LGHDT and CDR2 YNNKEL (reference sequence). The CDR3 has 16 amino acids. J was trimmed by 4 bases and V by 4 bases; bases with no gene match: 7. CDR3 in DNA: TGTGCCAGCAGCCGCCCAGCGGGAGGACCCACCGGGGAGCTGTTTTTT. This translates into CASSRPAGGPTGELFF.

A single count supports this clone. This chain joins TRBV5-1 and TRBJ1-1, with D hard to call. Germline lookup yields CDR1 SGHRS and CDR2 YFSETQ. The CDR3 spans 15 residues. The germline V and J ends were trimmed by 1 base and 1 base, with 11 bases remaining between them. The DNA for the CDR3 is TGCGCCAGCAGCTTGCTGAGTCTTGCGAACACTGAAGCTTTCTTT. This codes for CASSLLSLANTEAFF.

J is TRBJ1-1 and V is TRBV7-8, with D possibly being TRBD1 (6 bases). Trimming cost V 2 bases and J 1 base, with 11 bases left between them. Germline CDR1 reads SGHVS; CDR2 reads FQNEAQ. This CDR3 is built from 15 residues. The CDR3, as DNA: TGTGCCAGCAGCTTAAAAGACAGGAGGAACACTGAAGCTTTCTTT. This encodes CASSLKDRRNTEAFF. Using reference TRBV7-8 and TRBJ1-1 for the parts outside the CDR3, the full variable domain is GAGVSQSPRYKVAKRGQDVALRCDPISGHVSLFWYQQALGQGPEFLTYFQNEAQLDKSGLPSDRFFAERPEGSVSTLKIQRTQQEDSAVYLCASSLKDRRNTEAFFGQGTRLTVV.

The V and J genes are TRBV27 and TRBJ1-6, with D perhaps matching TRBD1 (6 bases). Germline values: CDR1 MNHEY, CDR2 SMNVEV (reference sequence). The CDR3 length is 14 residues. Trimming took off 8 bases at V and 7 bases at J, with 15 bases between the two ends. CDR3 loop: CASAFRGANSPLHF. The CDR3 coding sequence is TGTGCCAGCGCTTTCCGGGGGGCGAATTCACCCCTCCACTTT.

The V call is TRBV10-1, the J call TRBJ1-1; D uncertain. The CDR3 consists of 12 residues. The germline CDR1 and CDR2 sequences are WNHNN and SYGVQD (reference sequence). Trimming stripped 2 bases from V and 9 bases from J, with 10 bases between. The CDR3 sequence is CASSELNGKAFF. The CDR3 DNA follows: TGCGCCAGCAGTGAGCTAAACGGGAAAGCTTTCTTT.

The rearrangement joins TRBV3-1 (or the pseudogene TRBV3-2) to TRBJ1-1; D gene uncertain. This CDR3 spans 13 amino acids. V gave up 4 bases and J gave up 6 bases, with 12 bases separating them. Germline V lookup: CDR1 LGHDT, CDR2 YNNKEL (reference sequence). The CDR3 region is CASSPGGWSEAFF. The CDR3, as DNA: TGTGCCAGCAGCCCGGGAGGATGGTCTGAAGCTTTCTTT.